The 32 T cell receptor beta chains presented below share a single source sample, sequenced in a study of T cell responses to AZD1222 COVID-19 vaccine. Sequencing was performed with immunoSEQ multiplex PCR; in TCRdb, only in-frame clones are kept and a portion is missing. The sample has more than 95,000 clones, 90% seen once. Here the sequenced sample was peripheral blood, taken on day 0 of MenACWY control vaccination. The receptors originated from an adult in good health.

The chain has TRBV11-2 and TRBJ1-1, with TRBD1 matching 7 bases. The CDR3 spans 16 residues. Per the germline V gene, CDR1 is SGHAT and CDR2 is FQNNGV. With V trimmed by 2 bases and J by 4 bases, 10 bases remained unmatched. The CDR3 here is CASSLTPGWDSTEAFF. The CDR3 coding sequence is TGTGCCAGCAGCTTAACCCCTGGCTGGGACAGCACTGAAGCTTTCTTT.

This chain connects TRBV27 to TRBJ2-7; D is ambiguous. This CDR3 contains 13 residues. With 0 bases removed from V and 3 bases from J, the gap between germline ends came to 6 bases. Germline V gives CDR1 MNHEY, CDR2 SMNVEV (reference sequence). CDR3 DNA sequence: TGTGCCAGCAGTTTATCGTTCGGCTACGAGCAGTACTTC. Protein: CASSLSFGYEQYF.

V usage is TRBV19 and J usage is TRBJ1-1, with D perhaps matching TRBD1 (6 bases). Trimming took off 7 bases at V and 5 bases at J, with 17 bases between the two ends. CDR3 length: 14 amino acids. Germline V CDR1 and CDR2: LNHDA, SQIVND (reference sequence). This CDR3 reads CASNAHTGWTEAFF. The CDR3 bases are TGTGCCAGTAACGCCCATACAGGGTGGACTGAAGCTTTCTTT.

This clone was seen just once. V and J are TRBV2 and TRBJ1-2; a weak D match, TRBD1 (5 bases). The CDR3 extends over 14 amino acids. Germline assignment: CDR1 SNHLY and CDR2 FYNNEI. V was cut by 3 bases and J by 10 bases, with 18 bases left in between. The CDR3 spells CASSDDQGYRFYTF. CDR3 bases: TGTGCCAGCAGTGACGACCAGGGTTATCGGTTCTACACCTTC.

In DNA, the CDR3 is TGTGCCAGCAGCGGTAGCGGGACCGACACAGATACGCAGTATTTT. It specifies CASSGSGTDTDTQYF. The chain has TRBV9 and TRBJ2-3, with TRBD2 identical over 8 bases. CDR1 SGDLS and CDR2 YYNGEE come from the germline V gene. This CDR3 comprises 15 residues. J was trimmed by 2 bases and V by 3 bases; bases with no gene match: 5.

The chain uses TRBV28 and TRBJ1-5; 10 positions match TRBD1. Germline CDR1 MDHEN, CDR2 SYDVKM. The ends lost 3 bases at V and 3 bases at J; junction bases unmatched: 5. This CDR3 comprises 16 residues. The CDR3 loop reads CASSFDRGLFNQPQHF. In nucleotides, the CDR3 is TGTGCCAGCAGTTTCGACAGGGGGCTTTTCAATCAGCCCCAGCATTTT.

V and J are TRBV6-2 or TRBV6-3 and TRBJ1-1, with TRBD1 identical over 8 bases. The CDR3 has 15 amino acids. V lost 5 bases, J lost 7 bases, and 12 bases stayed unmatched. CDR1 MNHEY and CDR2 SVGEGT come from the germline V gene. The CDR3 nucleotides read TGTGCCAGCAGTCGCGGACAGGGAGGGGGGTATGAAGCTTTCTTT. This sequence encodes CASSRGQGGGYEAFF.

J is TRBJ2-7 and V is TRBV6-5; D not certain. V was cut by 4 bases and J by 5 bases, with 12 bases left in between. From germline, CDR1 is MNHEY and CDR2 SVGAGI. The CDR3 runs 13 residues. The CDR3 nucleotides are TGTGCCAGCAGTTCCCTCCGTGGGGACGAGCAGTACTTC. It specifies CASSSLRGDEQYF.

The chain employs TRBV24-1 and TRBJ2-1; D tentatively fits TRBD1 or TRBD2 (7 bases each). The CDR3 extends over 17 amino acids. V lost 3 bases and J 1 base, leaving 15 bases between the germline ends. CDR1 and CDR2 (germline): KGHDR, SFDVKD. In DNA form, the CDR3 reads TGTGCCACCAGTGATCGTGACAGGGAGGGGTCCTACAATGAGCAGTTCTTC. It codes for CATSDRDREGSYNEQFF.

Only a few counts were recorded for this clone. For the CDR3, the DNA is TGTGCCTGGAGTGGCCTTTCCACAGATACGCAGTATTTT. Its translation is CAWSGLSTDTQYF. The chain recombines TRBV30 with TRBJ2-3; D gene uncertain. The germline V gene encodes CDR1 GTSNPN and CDR2 SVGIG (reference sequence). Between the trimmed V and J ends, which lost 1 base and 2 bases, there was a span of 7 bases. The CDR3 extends over 13 amino acids.

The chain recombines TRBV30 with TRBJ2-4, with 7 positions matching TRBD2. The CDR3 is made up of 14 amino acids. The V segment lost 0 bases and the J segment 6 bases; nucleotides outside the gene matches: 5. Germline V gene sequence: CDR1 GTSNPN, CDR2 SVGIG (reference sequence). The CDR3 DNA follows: TGTGCCTGGAGTGTAACGGGGAGGGGAAACATTCAGTACTTC. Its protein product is CAWSVTGRGNIQYF.

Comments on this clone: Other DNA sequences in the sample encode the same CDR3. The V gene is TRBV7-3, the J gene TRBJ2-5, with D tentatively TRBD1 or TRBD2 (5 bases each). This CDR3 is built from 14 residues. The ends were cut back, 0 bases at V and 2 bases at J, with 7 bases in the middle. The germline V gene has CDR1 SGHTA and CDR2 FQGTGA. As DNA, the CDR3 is TGTGCCAGCAGCTTAACGGGACCTCAAGAGACCCAGTACTTC. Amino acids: CASSLTGPQETQYF.

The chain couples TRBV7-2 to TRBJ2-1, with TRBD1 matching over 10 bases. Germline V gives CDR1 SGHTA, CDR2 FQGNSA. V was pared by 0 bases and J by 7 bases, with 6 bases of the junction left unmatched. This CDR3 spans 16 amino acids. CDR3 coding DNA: TGTGCCAGCAGCTTAGCCCGAGACAGGGGGCGGAATGAGCAGTTCTTC. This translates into CASSLARDRGRNEQFF.

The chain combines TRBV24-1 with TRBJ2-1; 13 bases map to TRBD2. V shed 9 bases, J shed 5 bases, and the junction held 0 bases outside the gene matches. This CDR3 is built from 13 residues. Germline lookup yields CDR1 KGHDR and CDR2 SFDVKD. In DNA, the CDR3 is TGTGCCACCGGGACTAGCGGGGACAATGAGCAGTTCTTC. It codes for CATGTSGDNEQFF.

The chain's CDR3 is CASRTGGVDEQFF. In DNA, the CDR3 is TGTGCCAGTAGGACCGGGGGGGTCGATGAGCAGTTCTTC. This chain connects TRBV19 to TRBJ2-1; 8 positions agree with TRBD2. The V and J ends lost 6 bases and 8 bases, in that order; junction bases with no gene match: 6. CDR1 is LNHDA, CDR2 SQIVND, per germline (reference sequence). There are 13 residues in the CDR3.

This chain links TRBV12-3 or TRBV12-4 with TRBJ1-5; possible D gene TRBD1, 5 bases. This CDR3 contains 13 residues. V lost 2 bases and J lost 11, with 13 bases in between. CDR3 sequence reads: CASSLSSVGAQHF. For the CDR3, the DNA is TGTGCCAGCAGTTTAAGTTCAGTGGGGGCCCAGCATTTT.

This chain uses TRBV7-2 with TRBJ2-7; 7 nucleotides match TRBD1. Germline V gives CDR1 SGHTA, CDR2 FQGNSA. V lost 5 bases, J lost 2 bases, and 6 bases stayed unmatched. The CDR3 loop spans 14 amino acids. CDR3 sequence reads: CASSVRDRAYEQYF. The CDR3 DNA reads TGTGCCAGCAGCGTCCGGGACAGAGCCTACGAGCAGTACTTC.

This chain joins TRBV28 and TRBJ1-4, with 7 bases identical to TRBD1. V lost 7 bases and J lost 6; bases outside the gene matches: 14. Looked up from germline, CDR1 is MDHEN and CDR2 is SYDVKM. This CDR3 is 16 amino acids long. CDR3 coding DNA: TGTGCCAGCACCCACCCTCGGGCAGGGGGACATGAAAAACTGTTTTTT. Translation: CASTHPRAGGHEKLFF.

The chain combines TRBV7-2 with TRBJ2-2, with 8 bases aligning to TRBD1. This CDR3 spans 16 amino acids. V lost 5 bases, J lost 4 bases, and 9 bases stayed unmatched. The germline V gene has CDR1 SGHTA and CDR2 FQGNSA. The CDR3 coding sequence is TGTGCCAGCAGCCCACCACCCGGACAGGGCACCGGGGAGCTGTTTTTT. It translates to CASSPPPGQGTGELFF.

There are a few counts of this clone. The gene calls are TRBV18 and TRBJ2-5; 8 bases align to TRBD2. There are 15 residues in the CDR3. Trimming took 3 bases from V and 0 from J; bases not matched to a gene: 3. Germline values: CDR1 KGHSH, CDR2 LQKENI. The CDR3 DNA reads TGTGCCAGCTCACCGGTAGCGGGGAACCAAGAGACCCAGTACTTC. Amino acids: CASSPVAGNQETQYF.

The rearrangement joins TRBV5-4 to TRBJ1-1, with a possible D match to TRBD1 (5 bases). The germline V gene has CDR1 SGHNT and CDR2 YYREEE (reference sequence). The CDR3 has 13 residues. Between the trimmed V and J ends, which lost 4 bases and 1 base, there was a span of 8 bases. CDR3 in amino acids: CASSLTGNTEAFF. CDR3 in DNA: TGTGCCAGCAGCCTCACAGGGAACACTGAAGCTTTCTTT.

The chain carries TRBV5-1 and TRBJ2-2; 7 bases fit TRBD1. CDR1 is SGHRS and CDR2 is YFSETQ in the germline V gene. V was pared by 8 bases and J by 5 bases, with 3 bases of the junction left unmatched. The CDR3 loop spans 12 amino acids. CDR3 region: CASRGLTGELFF. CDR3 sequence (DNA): TGCGCCAGTAGGGGGCTTACCGGGGAGCTGTTTTTT.

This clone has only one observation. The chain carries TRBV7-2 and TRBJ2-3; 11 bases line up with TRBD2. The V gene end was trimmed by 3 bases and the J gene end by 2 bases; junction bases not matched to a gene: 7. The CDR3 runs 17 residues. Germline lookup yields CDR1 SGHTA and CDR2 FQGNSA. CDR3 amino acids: CASSFSGGAKSTDTQYF. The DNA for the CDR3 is TGTGCCAGCAGCTTTAGCGGGGGGGCCAAATCCACAGATACGCAGTATTTT. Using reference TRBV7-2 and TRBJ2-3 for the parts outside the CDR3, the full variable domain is GAGVSQSPSNKVTEKGKDVELRCDPISGHTALYWYRQSLGQGLEFLIYFQGNSAPDKSGLPSDRFSAERTGGSVSTLTIQRTQQEDSAVYLCASSFSGGAKSTDTQYFGPGTRLTVL.

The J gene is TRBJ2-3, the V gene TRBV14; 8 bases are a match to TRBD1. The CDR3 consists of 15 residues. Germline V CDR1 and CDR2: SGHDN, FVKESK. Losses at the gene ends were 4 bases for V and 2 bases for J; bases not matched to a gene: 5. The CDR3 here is CASSLRGQATDTQYF. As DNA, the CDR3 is TGTGCCAGCAGCCTCCGGGGACAGGCCACAGATACGCAGTATTTT.

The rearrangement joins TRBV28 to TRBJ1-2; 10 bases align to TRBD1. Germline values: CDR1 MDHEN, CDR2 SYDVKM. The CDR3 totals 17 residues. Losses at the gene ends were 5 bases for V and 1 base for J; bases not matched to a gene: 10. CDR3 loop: CASSAAWTGGLNYGYTF. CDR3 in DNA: TGTGCCAGCAGTGCTGCCTGGACAGGGGGGCTTAACTATGGCTACACCTTC.

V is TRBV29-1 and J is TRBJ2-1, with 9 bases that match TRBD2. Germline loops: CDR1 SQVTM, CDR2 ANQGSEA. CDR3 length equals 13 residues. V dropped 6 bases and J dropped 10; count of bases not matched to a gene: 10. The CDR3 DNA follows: TGCAGCGTCGCACCGGGACTAGCATCCGAGCAGTTCTTC. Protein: CSVAPGLASEQFF.

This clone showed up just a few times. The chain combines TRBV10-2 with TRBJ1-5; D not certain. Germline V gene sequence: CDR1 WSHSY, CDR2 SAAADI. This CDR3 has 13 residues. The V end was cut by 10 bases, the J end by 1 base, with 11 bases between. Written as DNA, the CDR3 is TGCGCCACGAGCAGTCTCAGCAATCAGCCCCAGCATTTT. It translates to CATSSLSNQPQHF.

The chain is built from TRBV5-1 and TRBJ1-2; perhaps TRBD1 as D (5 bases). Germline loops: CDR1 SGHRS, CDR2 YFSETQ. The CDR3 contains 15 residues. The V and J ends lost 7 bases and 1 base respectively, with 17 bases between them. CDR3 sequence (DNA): TGCGCCAGCCGCGAGAGGGGAAGGGATAACTATGGCTACACCTTC. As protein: CASRERGRDNYGYTF.

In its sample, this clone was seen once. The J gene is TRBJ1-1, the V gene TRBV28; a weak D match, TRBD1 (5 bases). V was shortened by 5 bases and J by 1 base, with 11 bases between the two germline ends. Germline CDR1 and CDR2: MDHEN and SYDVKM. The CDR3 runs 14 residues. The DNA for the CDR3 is TGTGCCAGCAGTCTCGGGGGTGGGAACACTGAAGCTTTCTTT. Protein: CASSLGGGNTEAFF.

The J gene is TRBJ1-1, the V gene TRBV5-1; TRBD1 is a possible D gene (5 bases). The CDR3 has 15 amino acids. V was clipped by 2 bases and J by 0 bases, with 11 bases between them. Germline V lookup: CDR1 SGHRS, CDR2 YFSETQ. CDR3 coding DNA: TGCGCCAGCAGCTTTCAGGGCCCCATGAACACTGAAGCTTTCTTT. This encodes CASSFQGPMNTEAFF.

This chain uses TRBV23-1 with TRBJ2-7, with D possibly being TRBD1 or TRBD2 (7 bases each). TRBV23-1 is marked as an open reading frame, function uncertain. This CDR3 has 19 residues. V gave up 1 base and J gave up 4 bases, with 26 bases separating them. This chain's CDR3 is CASSQLSGGIAGETYEQYF. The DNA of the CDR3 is TGCGCCAGCAGTCAATTATCAGGGGGTATCGCGGGAGAAACGTACGAGCAGTACTTC.

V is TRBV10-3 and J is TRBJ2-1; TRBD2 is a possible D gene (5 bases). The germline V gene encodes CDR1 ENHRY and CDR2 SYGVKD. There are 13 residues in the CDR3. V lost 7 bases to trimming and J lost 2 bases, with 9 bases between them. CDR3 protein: CAINTEAYNEQFF. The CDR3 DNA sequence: TGTGCCATCAATACGGAGGCCTACAATGAGCAGTTCTTC.